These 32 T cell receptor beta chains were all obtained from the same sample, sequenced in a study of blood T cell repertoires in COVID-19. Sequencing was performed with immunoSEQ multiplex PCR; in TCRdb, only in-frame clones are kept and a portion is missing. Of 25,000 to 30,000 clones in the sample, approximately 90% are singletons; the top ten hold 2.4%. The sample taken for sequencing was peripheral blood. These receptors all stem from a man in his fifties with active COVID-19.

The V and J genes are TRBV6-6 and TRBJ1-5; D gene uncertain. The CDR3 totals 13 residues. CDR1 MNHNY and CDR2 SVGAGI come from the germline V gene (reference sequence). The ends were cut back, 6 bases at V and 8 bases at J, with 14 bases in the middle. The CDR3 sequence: CASRTQISEPQHF. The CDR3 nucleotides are TGTGCCAGCAGGACACAAATTTCGGAGCCCCAGCATTTT.

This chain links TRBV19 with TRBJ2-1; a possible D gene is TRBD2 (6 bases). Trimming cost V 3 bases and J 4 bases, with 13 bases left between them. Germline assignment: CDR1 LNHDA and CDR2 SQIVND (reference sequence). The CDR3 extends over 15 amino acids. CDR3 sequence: CASSIAADYYNEQFF. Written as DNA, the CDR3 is TGTGCCAGTAGTATCGCAGCGGACTATTACAATGAGCAGTTCTTC.

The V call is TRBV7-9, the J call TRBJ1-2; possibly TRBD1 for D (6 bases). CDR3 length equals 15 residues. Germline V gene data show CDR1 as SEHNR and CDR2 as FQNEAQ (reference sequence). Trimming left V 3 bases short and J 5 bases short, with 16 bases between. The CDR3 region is CASSLGAGLGYGYTF. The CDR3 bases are TGTGCCAGCAGCTTGGGGGCCGGTCTGGGATATGGCTACACCTTC.

The CDR3 nucleotides are TGTGCCAGCAGCTTAGTGGGGACTAGCGGGAAAGAGACCCAGTACTTC. This translates into CASSLVGTSGKETQYF. V is TRBV11-3 and J is TRBJ2-5; TRBD2 matches 13 bases. CDR1 is SGHNT, CDR2 YENEEA, per germline. This CDR3 has 16 amino acids. J was trimmed by 3 bases and V by 1 base; bases with no gene match: 2.

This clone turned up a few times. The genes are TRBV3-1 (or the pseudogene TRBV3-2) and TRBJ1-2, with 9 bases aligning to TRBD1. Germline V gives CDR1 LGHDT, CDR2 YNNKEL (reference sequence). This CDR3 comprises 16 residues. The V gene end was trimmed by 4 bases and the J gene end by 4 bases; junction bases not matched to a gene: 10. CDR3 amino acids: CASSPTWDRAAYGYTF. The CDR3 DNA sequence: TGTGCCAGCAGCCCGACCTGGGACAGGGCCGCCTATGGCTACACCTTC.

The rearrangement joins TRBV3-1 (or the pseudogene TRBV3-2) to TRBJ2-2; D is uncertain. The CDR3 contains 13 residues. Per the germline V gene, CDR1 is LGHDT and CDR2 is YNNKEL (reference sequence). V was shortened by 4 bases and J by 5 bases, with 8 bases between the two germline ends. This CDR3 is CASSPTATGELFF. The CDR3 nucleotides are TGTGCCAGCAGCCCAACAGCAACCGGGGAGCTGTTTTTT.

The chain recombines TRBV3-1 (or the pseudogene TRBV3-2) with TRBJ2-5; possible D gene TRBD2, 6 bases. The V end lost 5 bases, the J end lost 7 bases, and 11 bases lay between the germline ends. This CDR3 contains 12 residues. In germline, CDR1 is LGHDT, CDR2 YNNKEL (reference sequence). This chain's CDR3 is CASSSAGGTQYF. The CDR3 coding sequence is TGTGCCAGCAGCTCCGCCGGGGGGACCCAGTACTTC.

The CDR3 protein is CSASGTENSPLHF. DNA for the CDR3: TGCAGTGCTAGTGGGACAGAGAATTCACCCCTCCACTTT. The rearrangement joins TRBV20-1 to TRBJ1-6, with 7 bases matching TRBD1. V shed 3 bases and J 7 bases; nucleotides not matched to a gene: 3. Germline V gene sequence: CDR1 DFQATT, CDR2 SNEGSKA (reference sequence). This CDR3 has 13 residues.

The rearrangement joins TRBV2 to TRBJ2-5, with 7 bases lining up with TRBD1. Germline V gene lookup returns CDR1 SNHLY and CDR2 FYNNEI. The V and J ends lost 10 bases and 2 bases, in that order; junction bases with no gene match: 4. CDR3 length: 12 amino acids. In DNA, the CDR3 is TGTGCCATCGGGACAGTACAAGAGACCCAGTACTTC. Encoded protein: CAIGTVQETQYF.

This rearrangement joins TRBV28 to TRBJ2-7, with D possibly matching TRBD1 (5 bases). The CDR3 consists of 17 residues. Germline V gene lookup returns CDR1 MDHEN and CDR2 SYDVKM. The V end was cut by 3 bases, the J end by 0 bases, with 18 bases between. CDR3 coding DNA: TGTGCCAGCAGTTTCCCCCTGATCGACAGCTCCTCCTACGAGCAGTACTTC. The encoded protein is CASSFPLIDSSSYEQYF.

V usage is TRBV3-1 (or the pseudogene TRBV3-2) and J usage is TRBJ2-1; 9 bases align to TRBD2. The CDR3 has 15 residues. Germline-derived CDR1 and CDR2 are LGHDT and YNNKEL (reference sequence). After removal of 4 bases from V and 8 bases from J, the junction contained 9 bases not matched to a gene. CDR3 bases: TGTGCCAGCAGCCTATTGGGGGGACTAGCATATGAGCAGTTCTTC. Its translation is CASSLLGGLAYEQFF.

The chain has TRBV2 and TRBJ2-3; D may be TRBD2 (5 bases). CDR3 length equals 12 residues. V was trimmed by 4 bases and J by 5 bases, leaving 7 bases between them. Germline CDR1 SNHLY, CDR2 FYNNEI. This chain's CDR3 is CASSVGGDTQYF. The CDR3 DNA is TGTGCCAGCAGTGTAGGAGGAGATACGCAGTATTTT.

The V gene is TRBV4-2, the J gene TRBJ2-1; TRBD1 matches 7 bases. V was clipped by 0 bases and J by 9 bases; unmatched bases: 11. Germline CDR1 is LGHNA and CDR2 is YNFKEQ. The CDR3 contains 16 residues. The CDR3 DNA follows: TGTGCCAGCAGCCAAGAGGGACAGTCGAGTTGGGTTGAGCAGTTCTTC. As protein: CASSQEGQSSWVEQFF.

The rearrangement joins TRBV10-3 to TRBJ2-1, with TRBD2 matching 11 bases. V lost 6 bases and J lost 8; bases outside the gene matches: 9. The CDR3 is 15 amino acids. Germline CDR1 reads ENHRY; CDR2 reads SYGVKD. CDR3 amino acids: CAISETSGSLDEQFF. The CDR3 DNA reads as TGTGCCATCAGCGAAACTAGCGGGAGTTTGGATGAGCAGTTCTTC.

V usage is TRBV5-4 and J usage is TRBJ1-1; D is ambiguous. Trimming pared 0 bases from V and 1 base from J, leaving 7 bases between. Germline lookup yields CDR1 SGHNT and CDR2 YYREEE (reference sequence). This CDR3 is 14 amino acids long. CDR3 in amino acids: CASSLAGANTEAFF. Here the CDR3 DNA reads TGTGCCAGCAGCTTGGCAGGCGCGAACACTGAAGCTTTCTTT. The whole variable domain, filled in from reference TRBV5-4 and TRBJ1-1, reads ETGVTQSPTHLIKTRGQQVTLRCSSQSGHNTVSWYQQALGQGPQFIFQYYREEENGRGNFPPRFSGLQFPNYSSELNVNALELDDSALYLCASSLAGANTEAFFGQGTRLTVV.

CDR3 region: CASGSVGLGLGNTGELFF. The CDR3 region has the DNA TGTGCCAGCGGTTCTGTAGGTCTCGGGTTGGGTAACACCGGGGAGCTGTTTTTT. The chain employs TRBV27 and TRBJ2-2; D is unresolved. Trimming shortened V by 8 bases and J by 2 bases, and 24 bases separated the two germline ends. Germline V CDR1 and CDR2: MNHEY, SMNVEV (reference sequence). This CDR3 has 18 residues.

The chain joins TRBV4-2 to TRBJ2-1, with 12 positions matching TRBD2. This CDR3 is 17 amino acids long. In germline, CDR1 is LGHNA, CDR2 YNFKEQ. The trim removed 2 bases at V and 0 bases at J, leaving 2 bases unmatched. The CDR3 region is CASSQSTSGSSYNEQFF. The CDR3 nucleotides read TGTGCCAGCAGCCAATCGACTAGCGGGAGCTCCTACAATGAGCAGTTCTTC.

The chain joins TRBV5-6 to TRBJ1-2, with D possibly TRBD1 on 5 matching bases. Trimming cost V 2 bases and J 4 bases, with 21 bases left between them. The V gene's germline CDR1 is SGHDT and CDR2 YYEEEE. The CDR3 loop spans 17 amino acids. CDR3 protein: CASSFYGQGTLSYGYTF. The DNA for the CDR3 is TGTGCCAGCAGCTTCTACGGGCAGGGCACCCTGTCCTATGGCTACACCTTC. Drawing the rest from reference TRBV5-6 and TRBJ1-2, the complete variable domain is DAGVTQSPTHLIKTRGQQVTLRCSPKSGHDTVSWYQQALGQGPQFIFQYYEEEERQRGNFPDRFSGHQFPNYSSELNVNALLLGDSALYLCASSFYGQGTLSYGYTFGSGTRLTVV.

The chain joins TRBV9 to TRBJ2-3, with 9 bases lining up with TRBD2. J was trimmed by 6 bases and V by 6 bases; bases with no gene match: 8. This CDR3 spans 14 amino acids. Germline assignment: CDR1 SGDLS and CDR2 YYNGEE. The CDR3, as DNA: TGTGCCAGCAACGGAGCGGGGGGAGCGGATACGCAGTATTTT. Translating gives CASNGAGGADTQYF.

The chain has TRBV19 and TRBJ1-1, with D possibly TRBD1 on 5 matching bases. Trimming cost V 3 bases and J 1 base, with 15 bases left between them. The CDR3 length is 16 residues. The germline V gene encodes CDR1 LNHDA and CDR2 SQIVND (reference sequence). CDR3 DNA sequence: TGTGCCAGTAGTATTATCGGGGGAGGGCAGAACACTGAAGCTTTCTTT. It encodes CASSIIGGGQNTEAFF. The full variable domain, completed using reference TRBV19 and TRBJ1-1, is DGGITQSPKYLFRKEGQNVTLSCEQNLNHDAMYWYRQDPGQGLRLIYYSQIVNDFQKGDIAEGYSVSREKKESFPLTVTSAQKNPTAFYLCASSIIGGGQNTEAFFGQGTRLTVV.

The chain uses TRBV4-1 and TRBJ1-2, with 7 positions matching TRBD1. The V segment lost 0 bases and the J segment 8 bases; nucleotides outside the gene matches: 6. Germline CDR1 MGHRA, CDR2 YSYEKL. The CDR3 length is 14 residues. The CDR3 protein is CASSQDRQGDGYTF. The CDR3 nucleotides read TGCGCCAGCAGCCAAGATCGACAGGGAGACGGCTACACCTTC.

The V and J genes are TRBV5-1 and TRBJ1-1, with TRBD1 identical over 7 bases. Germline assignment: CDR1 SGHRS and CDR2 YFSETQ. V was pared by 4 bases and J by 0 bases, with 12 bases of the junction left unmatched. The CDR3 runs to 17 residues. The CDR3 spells CASSRDSLAHLNTEAFF. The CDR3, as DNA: TGCGCCAGCAGCAGGGACAGTTTGGCCCATTTGAACACTGAAGCTTTCTTT.

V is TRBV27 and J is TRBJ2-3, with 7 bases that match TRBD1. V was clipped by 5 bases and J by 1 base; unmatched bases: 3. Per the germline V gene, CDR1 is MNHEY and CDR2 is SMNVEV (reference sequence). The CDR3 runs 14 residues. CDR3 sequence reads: CASSDREGTDTQYF. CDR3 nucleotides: TGTGCCAGCAGTGACAGGGAAGGCACAGATACGCAGTATTTT.

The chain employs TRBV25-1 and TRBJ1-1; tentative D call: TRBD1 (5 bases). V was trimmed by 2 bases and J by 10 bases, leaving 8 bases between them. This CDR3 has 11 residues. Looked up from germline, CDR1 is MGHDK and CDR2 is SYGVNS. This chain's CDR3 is CASSELGGAFF. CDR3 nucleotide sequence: TGTGCCAGCAGTGAACTCGGGGGAGCTTTCTTT.

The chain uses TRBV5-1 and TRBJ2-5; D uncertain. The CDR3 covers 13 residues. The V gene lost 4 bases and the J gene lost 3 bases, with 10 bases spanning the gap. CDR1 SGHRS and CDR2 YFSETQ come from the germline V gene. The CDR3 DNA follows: TGCGCCAGCAGCCGCTACGAAAAAGAGACCCAGTACTTC. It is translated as CASSRYEKETQYF.

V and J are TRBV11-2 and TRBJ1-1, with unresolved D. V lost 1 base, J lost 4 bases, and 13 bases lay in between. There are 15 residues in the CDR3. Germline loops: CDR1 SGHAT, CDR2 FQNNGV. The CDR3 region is CASSLAFRGSTEAFF. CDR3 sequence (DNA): TGTGCCAGCAGCTTAGCCTTCCGGGGTAGCACTGAAGCTTTCTTT.

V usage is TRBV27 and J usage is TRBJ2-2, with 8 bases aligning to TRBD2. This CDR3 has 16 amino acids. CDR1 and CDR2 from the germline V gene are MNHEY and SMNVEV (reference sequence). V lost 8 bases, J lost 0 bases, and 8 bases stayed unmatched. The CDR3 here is CASDPFGGANTGELFF. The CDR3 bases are TGTGCCAGCGACCCTTTCGGGGGGGCGAACACCGGGGAGCTGTTTTTT.

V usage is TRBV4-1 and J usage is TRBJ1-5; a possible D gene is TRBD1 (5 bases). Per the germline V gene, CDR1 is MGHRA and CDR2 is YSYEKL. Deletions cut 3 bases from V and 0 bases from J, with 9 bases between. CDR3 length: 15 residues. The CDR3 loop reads CASSHNTGSNQPQHF. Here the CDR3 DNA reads TGCGCCAGCAGCCATAATACAGGTAGCAATCAGCCCCAGCATTTT.

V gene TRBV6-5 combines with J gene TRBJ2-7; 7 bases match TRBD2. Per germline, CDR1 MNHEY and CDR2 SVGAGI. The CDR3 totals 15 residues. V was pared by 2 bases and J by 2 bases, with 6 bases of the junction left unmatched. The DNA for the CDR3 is TGTGCCAGCAGTTACGGGCGGGGGACTACCTACGAGCAGTACTTC. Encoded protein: CASSYGRGTTYEQYF.

The DNA of the CDR3 is TGTGCCAGCAGCTTAGGGGGGGGGCTATTAACAGATACGCAGTATTTT. Encoded protein: CASSLGGGLLTDTQYF. The rearrangement uses TRBV7-6 and TRBJ2-3; D is possibly TRBD2 (7 bases). Germline V CDR1 and CDR2: SGHVS, FNYEAQ. The CDR3 has 16 residues. V lost 1 base and J 3 bases, leaving 14 bases between the germline ends.

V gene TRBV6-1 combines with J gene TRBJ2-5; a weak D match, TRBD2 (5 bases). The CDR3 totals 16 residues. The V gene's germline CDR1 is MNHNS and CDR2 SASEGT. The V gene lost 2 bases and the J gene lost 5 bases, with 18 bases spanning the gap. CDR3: CASSEIRASLRETQYF. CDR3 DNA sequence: TGTGCCAGCAGTGAAATAAGGGCTAGCCTTCGGGAGACCCAGTACTTC.

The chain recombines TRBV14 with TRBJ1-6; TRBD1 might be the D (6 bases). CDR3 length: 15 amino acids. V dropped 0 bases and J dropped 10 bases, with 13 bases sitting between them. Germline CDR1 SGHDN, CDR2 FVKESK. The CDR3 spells CASSQERRGLSPLHF. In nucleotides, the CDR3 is TGTGCCAGCAGCCAAGAACGCAGGGGATTATCACCCCTCCACTTT.